The TCR beta chain described here comes from a study of cytomegalovirus exposure and HLA in healthy donors. At the level of the study: The approximately 120 validation repertoires, a later analysis reported, used the same platform as the 666 first-cohort repertoires. Study observations and caveats: Within the 95 to 150 validation repertoires, first-cohort TCR clusters tended to co-occur, according to a later analysis. Associated with cytomegalovirus, according to the listing, were 164 TCR beta chains.

Regarding this clone: What it binds is unknown.

The germline V gene encodes CDR1 LNHDA and CDR2 SQIVND (reference sequence). V lost 4 bases, J lost 2 bases, and 23 bases lay in between. This CDR3 has 18 residues. TCRdb's copy holds only in-frame clones and misses some; the assay was immunoSEQ multiplex PCR. The data show over 110,000 clones, around 84% seen once. Specimen: PBMCs. The source of this sequence is a man between 18 and 35 years old in good health and CMV-seropositive. The chain recombines TRBV19 with TRBJ1-1; D is unclear. In DNA form, the CDR3 reads TGTGCCAGTAGTACCGGAGGGAGGCGAGGCCTCAAAAACACTGAAGCTTTCTTT. Protein: CASSTGGRRGLKNTEAFF.